This T cell receptor beta chain was identified during a study of beta chain features in type 1 diabetes. Study findings and constraints: TCRB CDR3s from Type 1 diabetes patients were moderately but significantly shorter in all four CD4+ subsets. For TCRB rearrangement, an influence of HLA type remained unresolved here.

Expressed TCRB transcripts were sequenced, since all the RNA that had been isolated was reverse transcribed. The repertoire was sequenced with immunoSEQ multiplex PCR; TCRdb's copy has only in-frame clones and lacks some. The data contain 500,000 to 850,000 clones, more than 12% of them seen just once; the ten biggest clones take up just under 0.04%. The germline V and J ends were trimmed by 3 bases and 0 bases, with 5 bases remaining between them. This CDR3 contains 14 residues. Germline V gene data show CDR1 as LGHNA and CDR2 as YSLEER. Sorting that relied on CD45RO/CCR7/CD25/CD127/CD95/CD27 yielded CD4+ naive, central memory, regulatory and stem cell-like memory cells. The table lists this clone with a few counts. What it binds is not known.

This receptor was obtained from a man aged 18 to 29 with type 1 diabetes. The V and J genes are TRBV4-3 and TRBJ2-2; no reliable D call. The sample consisted of naive CD4+ T cells from blood. The chain's CDR3 is CASSHHSNTGELFF. The CDR3 DNA is TGCGCCAGCAGCCATCACTCGAACACCGGGGAGCTGTTTTTT.